These 31 T cell receptor beta chains were all obtained from the same sample, sequenced in a study of T cells in Graves' hyperthyroidism and ophthalmopathy. It was RNA transcripts that yielded the amplified TCR beta CDR3 regions. When the TCR CDR3 underwent first-round RT-PCR, the HTBI primer set was used. TCRdb independently ran MiXCR on the multiplex PCR reads; one entry per CDR3 protein. The sample consists of roughly 500,000 distinct CDR3 sequences, over 35% of them appearing once. The sequencing input was peripheral blood or thyroid tissue (not recorded which). These receptors were obtained from an adult woman with Graves' disease, either hyperthyroidism or ophthalmopathy (not recorded which).

This rearrangement joins TRBV29-1 to TRBJ1-2, with 7 bases identical to TRBD1. V was pared by 7 bases and J by 6 bases, with 14 bases of the junction left unmatched. Germline V gene sequence: CDR1 SQVTM, CDR2 ANQGSEA. The CDR3 is 14 amino acids. CDR3 residues: CSDAIGGSVHGYTF. CDR3 in DNA: TGCAGCGACGCAATAGGGGGCTCGGTCCATGGCTACACCTTC.

This clonotype was picked up a small number of times. The chain employs TRBV29-1 and TRBJ2-7; 8 bases line up with TRBD2. This CDR3 has 12 residues. V lost 3 bases and J lost 6; bases outside the gene matches: 4. Germline assignment: CDR1 SQVTM and CDR2 ANQGSEA. In nucleotides, the CDR3 is TGCAGCGTTGAGGGACTAGTCAGCGAGCAGTACTTC. Its translation is CSVEGLVSEQYF.

The V and J genes are TRBV7-9 and TRBJ1-4; D is undetermined. Germline-derived CDR1 and CDR2 are SEHNR and FQNEAQ (reference sequence). The CDR3 runs 13 residues. V was cut by 7 bases and J by 8 bases, with 14 bases left in between. CDR3 residues: CASKREEDEKLFF. CDR3 bases: TGTGCCAGCAAACGGGAGGAAGACGAAAAACTGTTTTTT.

This clonotype has a count of ten or more. This sequence joins TRBV7-3 and TRBJ2-2; no clear D gene. V was clipped by 3 bases and J by 6 bases, with 11 bases between them. The CDR3 loop spans 14 amino acids. The germline CDR1 and CDR2 sequences are SGHTA and FQGTGA. The DNA for the CDR3 is TGTGCCAGCAGCTTGGGTCATCGGGCCGGGGAGCTGTTTTTT. This gives the protein CASSLGHRAGELFF.

At least ten counts were recorded for this clonotype. The rearrangement uses TRBV6-1 and TRBJ1-5; no clear D. Germline lookup yields CDR1 MNHNS and CDR2 SASEGT. With 3 bases removed from V and 0 bases from J, the gap between germline ends came to 9 bases. The CDR3 sequence is 15 residues long. CDR3 in amino acids: CASSDQPYSNQPQHF. The CDR3 nucleotides are TGTGCCAGCAGTGACCAGCCGTATAGCAATCAGCCCCAGCATTTT.

Concerning this clonotype itself: A much larger clone lies one base from this, so it may be a read error. V usage is TRBV20-1 and J usage is TRBJ1-5, with 7 positions matching TRBD1. This CDR3 region has 16 residues. CDR1 and CDR2 from the germline V gene are DFQATT and SNEGSKA (reference sequence). The V and J ends lost 1 base and 5 bases, in that order; junction bases with no gene match: 11. The CDR3 here is CSARGRKQGFDQPQHF. In DNA form, the CDR3 reads TGCAGTGCTAGAGGTAGGAAACAGGGGTTCGATCAGCCCCAGCATTTT.

This clonotype has a count of ten or more. One end of the junction does not line up with germline, which may come from a read error. This sequence joins TRBV7-9 and TRBJ2-7; TRBD2 aligns across 10 bases. The CDR3 totals 16 residues. Germline CDR1 SEHNR, CDR2 FQNEAQ (reference sequence). The chain's CDR3 is CASSQERLAGAYEQYF. CDR3 nucleotide sequence: TGCGCCAGCAGCCAAGAGCGTCTAGCGGGAGCCTACGAGCAGTACTTC.

This sequence joins TRBV19 and TRBJ1-5; D call uncertain. Germline assignment: CDR1 LNHDA and CDR2 SQIVND (reference sequence). V lost 7 bases and J 6 bases, leaving 19 bases between the germline ends. CDR3 size: 15 residues. In DNA form, the CDR3 reads TGTGCCAGTAAAGCCACAGTGGTATACCCTCAGCCCCAGCATTTT. Encoded protein: CASKATVVYPQPQHF.

This clonotype showed up just a few times. The V gene is TRBV12-3 or TRBV12-4, the J gene TRBJ1-3, with D tentatively TRBD1 (6 bases). This CDR3 has 16 residues. V lost 1 base and J 0 bases, leaving 10 bases between the germline ends. This chain's CDR3 is CASSLGDTYSGNTIYF. In DNA, the CDR3 is TGTGCCAGCAGTTTAGGGGACACCTACTCTGGAAACACCATATATTTT.

This clonotype has more than one count but fewer than ten. This chain links TRBV6-5 with TRBJ1-4; no reliable D call. Germline loops: CDR1 MNHEY, CDR2 SVGAGI. The CDR3 sequence is 15 residues long. V lost 4 bases to trimming and J lost 6 bases, with 15 bases between them. The CDR3 DNA follows: TGTGCCAGCAGTTTACCCGGGGATGTGTATGAAAAACTGTTTTTT. Protein: CASSLPGDVYEKLFF.

This chain links TRBV11-1 with TRBJ2-7; 12 nucleotides match TRBD1. Germline CDR1 reads SGHAT; CDR2 reads FQDESV (reference sequence). Trimming removed 3 bases from V and 5 bases from J; junction bases left unmatched: 2. The CDR3 has 14 residues. In DNA form, the CDR3 reads TGTGCCAGCAGCTTTGGGACAGGGGGCGACGAGCAGTACTTC. It codes for CASSFGTGGDEQYF. The full variable domain, rest sourced from reference TRBV11-1 and TRBJ2-7, is EAEVAQSPRYKITEKSQAVAFWCDPISGHATLYWYRQILGQGPELLVQFQDESVVDDSQLPKDRFSAERLKGVDSTLKIQPAELGDSAMYLCASSFGTGGDEQYFGPGTRLTVT.

V and J are TRBV10-2 and TRBJ2-5, with TRBD2 matching 13 bases. With V trimmed by 4 bases and J by 3 bases, 2 bases remained unmatched. This CDR3 has 15 amino acids. The germline V gene encodes CDR1 WSHSY and CDR2 SAAADI. The CDR3 DNA follows: TGCGCCAGCAGTGCCGGACTAGCGGGGGAAGAGACCCAGTACTTC. Protein sequence: CASSAGLAGEETQYF.

This clonotype was seen at least ten times. The chain couples TRBV11-2 to TRBJ1-5, with 7 bases identical to TRBD1. The CDR3 has 15 amino acids. Trimming at V came to 5 bases and at J to 6 bases, leaving 10 bases not matched to a gene. Germline V lookup: CDR1 SGHAT, CDR2 FQNNGV. The CDR3 reads CASSADRAAGQPQHF. The CDR3 nucleotides read TGTGCCAGCAGCGCAGACAGGGCGGCGGGTCAGCCCCAGCATTTT.

This clonotype was recorded many times. CDR3 sequence reads: CSAAGADQETQYF. CDR3 sequence (DNA): TGCAGTGCCGCCGGGGCGGACCAAGAGACCCAGTACTTC. The rearrangement links TRBV20-1 to TRBJ2-5; possibly TRBD1 or TRBD2 for D (5 bases each). Germline V gives CDR1 DFQATT, CDR2 SNEGSKA (reference sequence). V lost 6 bases and J 0 bases, leaving 11 bases between the germline ends. This CDR3 region has 13 residues.

V gene TRBV19 combines with J gene TRBJ2-7, with 7 bases lining up with TRBD1. Germline V gene sequence: CDR1 LNHDA, CDR2 SQIVND (reference sequence). The CDR3 extends over 13 amino acids. The J segment lost 1 base and the V segment lost 10 bases, leaving 7 bases of the junction unmatched. CDR3: CANSHRGSYEQYF. The CDR3 nucleotides read TGTGCCAATAGCCACAGGGGATCCTACGAGCAGTACTTC.

The genes are TRBV25-1 and TRBJ1-1; D is possibly TRBD1 (6 bases). The CDR3 sequence is 15 residues long. In germline, CDR1 is MGHDK, CDR2 SYGVNS. V gave up 4 bases and J gave up 1 base, with 13 bases separating them. The CDR3 reads CASSARQEENTEAFF. The CDR3 bases are TGTGCCAGCAGTGCCAGACAGGAAGAGAACACTGAAGCTTTCTTT. The variable domain in full, completed from reference TRBV25-1 and TRBJ1-1, reads EADIYQTPRYLVIGTGKKITLECSQTMGHDKMYWYQQDPGMELHLIHYSYGVNSTEKGDLSSESTVSRIRTEHFPLTLESARPSHTSQYLCASSARQEENTEAFFGQGTRLTVV.

The chain joins TRBV20-1 to TRBJ2-5; tentative D call: TRBD1 (5 bases). Trimming removed 0 bases at V and 1 base at J, with 15 bases between. CDR3 length: 16 amino acids. Germline V gene sequence: CDR1 DFQATT, CDR2 SNEGSKA (reference sequence). The CDR3 nucleotides are TGCAGTGCTAGAGATCCCAGGGCAGGTCTCCAAGAGACCCAGTACTTC. Residues: CSARDPRAGLQETQYF.

This clonotype was recorded a few times. The V call is TRBV7-9, the J call TRBJ2-5, with a possible D match to TRBD1 (6 bases). Trimming stripped 1 base from V and 5 bases from J, with 14 bases between. This CDR3 has 15 residues. Germline V gene data show CDR1 as SEHNR and CDR2 as FQNEAQ (reference sequence). Written as DNA, the CDR3 is TGTGCCAGCAGCTTAGAGCCAGGGGATGGGGAGACCCAGTACTTC. Protein sequence: CASSLEPGDGETQYF.

Details on this clonotype: No conserved phenylalanine or tryptophan ends this CDR3, so it is likely a read error. The gene calls are TRBV13 and TRBJ2-2; no clear D gene. Between the trimmed V and J ends, which lost 10 bases and 0 bases, there was a span of 12 bases. Germline V gene sequence: CDR1 PRHDT, CDR2 FYEKMQ (reference sequence). The CDR3 runs to 14 residues. CDR3 coding DNA: TGTGCCACCGCCCCTGTTTCGAACACCGGGGAGCTGTTTTCT. Translated: CATAPVSNTGELFS.

The J gene is TRBJ2-5, the V gene TRBV10-1; D might be TRBD1 (7 bases). The CDR3 sequence is 16 residues long. Germline loops: CDR1 WNHNN, CDR2 SYGVQD (reference sequence). With 0 bases removed from V and 4 bases from J, the gap between germline ends came to 15 bases. The CDR3 loop is CASSESGQGGVETQYF. As DNA, the CDR3 is TGCGCCAGCAGTGAGTCGGGGCAGGGGGGAGTAGAGACCCAGTACTTC.

There are a few counts of this clonotype. The chain uses TRBV2 and TRBJ2-6; D is uncertain. Trimming left V 7 bases short and J 4 bases short, with 11 bases between. CDR1 is SNHLY and CDR2 is FYNNEI in the germline V gene. The CDR3 runs 14 residues. The CDR3 nucleotides are TGTGCCAGCATCCCACTCCCCGGGGCCAACGTCCTGACTTTC. It specifies CASIPLPGANVLTF.

The CDR3 region is CASSIGPSYEQYF. In DNA form, the CDR3 reads TGTGCCAGCAGCATCGGACCGTCCTACGAGCAGTACTTC. The chain uses TRBV7-8 and TRBJ2-7; the D is unclear. The V and J ends lost 5 bases and 1 base respectively, with 9 bases between them. The germline gives CDR1 SGHVS, CDR2 FQNEAQ. This CDR3 region has 13 residues.

This rearrangement joins TRBV5-1 to TRBJ2-7; D tentatively reads TRBD1 or TRBD2 (5 bases each). V lost 4 bases and J lost 5, with 13 bases in between. The CDR3 is 13 residues long. Germline CDR1 reads SGHRS; CDR2 reads YFSETQ. The CDR3 sequence is CASSLLGDDEQYF. In nucleotides, the CDR3 is TGCGCCAGCAGCCTCCTTGGGGACGACGAGCAGTACTTC.

This clonotype was seen ten or more times. V is TRBV7-9 and J is TRBJ2-2; D remains ambiguous. Germline CDR1 reads SEHNR; CDR2 reads FQNEAQ (reference sequence). V was trimmed by 5 bases and J by 0 bases, leaving 7 bases between them. The CDR3 runs 14 residues. The CDR3 loop reads CASSTRTNTGELFF. CDR3 sequence (DNA): TGTGCCAGCAGCACGAGAACGAACACCGGGGAGCTGTTTTTT.

This chain joins TRBV11-2 and TRBJ1-1; possibly TRBD1 for D (6 bases). CDR3 size: 13 residues. Between the trimmed V and J ends, which lost 3 bases and 9 bases, there was a span of 14 bases. Per the germline V gene, CDR1 is SGHAT and CDR2 is FQNNGV. The CDR3 DNA reads as TGTGCCAGCAGCTTCGGTAGGGGGAGTCAAGCTTTCTTT. Translating gives CASSFGRGSQAFF.

The CDR3 region has the DNA TGTGCCAGCAGCCCAATAGGGGGGCGGACCGGGGAGCTGTTTTTT. Protein sequence: CASSPIGGRTGELFF. This chain connects TRBV7-9 to TRBJ2-2; D may match TRBD1 or TRBD2 (6 bases each). The V gene's germline CDR1 is SEHNR and CDR2 FQNEAQ (reference sequence). The V end lost 5 bases, the J end lost 5 bases, and 15 bases lay between the germline ends. There are 15 residues in the CDR3.

This clonotype appeared a single time. The gene calls are TRBV7-9 and TRBJ2-7; D is unresolved. The CDR3 length is 11 residues. Looked up from germline, CDR1 is SEHNR and CDR2 is FQNEAQ (reference sequence). Trimming removed 11 bases at V and 5 bases at J, with 13 bases between. This chain's CDR3 is CAWSVYDEQYF. DNA of the CDR3: TGTGCCTGGAGTGTCTATGACGAGCAGTACTTC.

This clonotype showed up many times. The chain links TRBV10-1 to TRBJ2-7, with D perhaps TRBD1 or TRBD2 (5 bases each). The CDR3 runs 13 residues. The V and J ends lost 3 bases and 3 bases respectively, with 9 bases between them. From germline, CDR1 is WNHNN and CDR2 SYGVQD (reference sequence). CDR3 DNA sequence: TGCGCCAGCAGTGACAGGGCGGGCTACGAGCAGTACTTC. Translated, it gives CASSDRAGYEQYF.

Many counts were recorded for this clonotype. The V gene is TRBV2, the J gene TRBJ2-7; TRBD2 might be the D (5 bases). The CDR3 is made up of 13 amino acids. Between the trimmed V and J ends, which lost 5 bases and 5 bases, there was a span of 13 bases. Germline V CDR1 and CDR2: SNHLY, FYNNEI. CDR3 nucleotide sequence: TGTGCCAGCAGTTCCGAGGGCCGGGACGAGCAGTACTTC. Protein sequence: CASSSEGRDEQYF.

J is TRBJ1-4 and V is TRBV4-1; D remains unclear. The V end lost 3 bases, the J end lost 1 base, and 9 bases lay between the germline ends. The CDR3 loop spans 15 amino acids. From germline, CDR1 is MGHRA and CDR2 YSYEKL. The DNA for the CDR3 is TGCGCCAGCAGCCACAACCCCGGAACTAATGAAAAACTGTTTTTT. It translates to CASSHNPGTNEKLFF.

This clonotype occurred a few times. The gene calls are TRBV28 and TRBJ2-7, with a weak D call TRBD2 (5 bases). The germline gives CDR1 MDHEN, CDR2 SYDVKM. The CDR3 sequence is 13 residues long. Trimming shortened V by 2 bases and J by 2 bases, and 7 bases separated the two germline ends. CDR3 loop: CASSLVGAYEQYF. In nucleotides, the CDR3 is TGTGCCAGCAGTTTAGTCGGGGCCTACGAGCAGTACTTC.